This record concerns one T cell receptor (beta chain) sequence. What it binds is not known. Assay used: immunoSEQ multiplex PCR; TCRdb lists only in-frame clones, some missing. The sample yields some 69,000 clones, around 79% seen once. Prior to sequencing, the ViraFEST assay stimulated PBMC with viral peptide pools, which expanded the antigen-specific CD4+ T cells. Once cultured for 9 to 11 days, the cells underwent separation to obtain CD4+ T cells. Nucleocapsid antibodies stayed negative before and after vaccination, showing no earlier SARS-CoV-2 infection. This sample stems from a study of vaccination effects on CD4 cells after COVID-19. Study-level results: Marked clonal contraction was seen in infection- and vaccine-induced clones late after vaccination.

The TCR was taken from a human donor who received a COVID-19 vaccine. Source: CD4+ T cells from PBMCs cultured with HCoV-NL63 spike peptides, taken before COVID-19 vaccination.

CDR3 sequence: CASSPPRALAGPKGAQYF. CDR3 DNA sequence: TGTGCCAGCTCACCACCGAGAGCACTAGCGGGGCCTAAGGGGGCCCAGTACTTC. The V and J genes are TRBV18 and TRBJ2-5; TRBD2 aligns across 10 bases. The CDR3 is made up of 18 amino acids. The germline gives CDR1 KGHSH, CDR2 LQKENI. Germline trimming cut 0 bases from V and 9 bases from J; bases unmatched to any gene: 16.